A selection of T cell receptor beta chains follows, all from one sample in a study of cytomegalovirus exposure and HLA in healthy donors. Using immunoSEQ multiplex PCR, the repertoire was profiled, and TCRdb retains in-frame clones only, with some absent. The sample shows more than 90,000 clones, 60% to 85% of them seen only once. The sequenced material came from PBMCs. These receptors were obtained from a man aged 50 to 59 in good health and CMV-seropositive. Both conserved end residues are trimmed from each CDR3. Each record gives: V gene, clone size, J gene, CDR3 protein. Size values are once, few and many counts, or a class for expanded clones, and some rows have none.

TRBV7-7	NA	TRBJ2-3	ASRLRASGRPSTDTQY
TRBV29-1	NA	TRBJ2-2	SVVGPTNTGELF
TRBV30	NA	TRBJ2-1	AWTGQGFEQL
TRBV25-1	NA	TRBJ2-7	ASSRTGAAYEQY
TRBV28	NA	TRBJ2-3	ASSQWEGGADTQY
TRBV5-6	NA	TRBJ2-7	ASSLRTGTGSYEQY
TRBV13	NA	TRBJ2-1	ASSQTGGQQF
TRBV30	NA	TRBJ1-2	AWSGTTGVYGYT
TRBV6-5	NA	TRBJ1-1	ASSYQADRSEAF
TRBV9	NA	TRBJ1-3	ASSRGQSTGNTIY
TRBV10-3	NA	TRBJ2-2	AISESTGQYTGELF
TRBV6-1	NA	TRBJ1-5	ASRSGGSQPQH
TRBV6-4	NA	TRBJ1-5	ARKDREGNQPQH
TRBV19	NA	TRBJ1-1	ATLNRGETEAF
TRBV18	NA	TRBJ1-1	ASSPRGTGGTEAF
TRBV7-9	NA	TRBJ2-3	ASSLNLAGTDTQY
TRBV5-4	few	TRBJ1-6	ASSSDRGVSPLH
TRBV7-2	NA	TRBJ2-2	ASSLESTSPTGELF
TRBV4-2	NA	TRBJ1-6	ASSRERGGSPLH
TRBV19	NA	TRBJ2-1	ASGQGNRDEQF
TRBV16	many	TRBJ1-5	ASSQSGQGNQPQH
TRBV10-3	NA	TRBJ2-1	AISDTSGRGEQF
TRBV6-5	NA	TRBJ1-2	ASSTFTTGDGYT
TRBV30	NA	TRBJ1-5	AWSVPDRGGQPQH
TRBV7-2	NA	TRBJ2-7	ASSFLTSGYYEQY
TRBV7-6	NA	TRBJ2-2	ASSLDLGLINTGELF
TRBV19	NA	TRBJ1-5	ASMGQGNNQPQH
TRBV10-3	few	TRBJ1-4	AISSSGVRDEKLF
TRBV6-5	few	TRBJ2-7	ASSMGGTYEQY
TRBV19	NA	TRBJ2-7	ASSIGGRGEQY
TRBV6-5	NA	TRBJ1-5	ASSYSSSGSAQPQH
TRBV6-6	NA	TRBJ1-3	ASRKEQTISGNTIY
TRBV19	few	TRBJ1-4	ASSTTGQGSNEKLF
TRBV7-8	NA	TRBJ1-2	ATIITPRQGNYGYT
TRBV18	NA	TRBJ1-3	ASSPRGDTVSGNTIY
TRBV7-2	NA	TRBJ1-3	ASTYSRGSGNTIY
TRBV19	NA	TRBJ2-3	ASRLRGGGATDTQY
TRBV5-1	NA	TRBJ1-1	ASSYFGRGNTEAF
TRBV27	NA	TRBJ1-6	ASQLTGRNNSPLH
TRBV19	NA	TRBJ2-2	ASSGRTGVTGELF
TRBV7-2	NA	TRBJ1-3	ASSSSGGNTIY
TRBV18	once	TRBJ2-7	ASSSSVTDYEQY
TRBV19	NA	TRBJ2-3	ASSRQLAGTDTQY
TRBV5-1	NA	TRBJ1-3	ASSSTGIANTIY
TRBV5-8	NA	TRBJ2-1	ASSSGEYNEQF
TRBV2	NA	TRBJ2-7	ASSGGTSGRTYEQY
TRBV9	NA	TRBJ1-5	ASSATGANNQPQH
TRBV7-2	NA	TRBJ2-6	ASSQTVSGANVLT
TRBV5-5	NA	TRBJ1-2	ASSSQGFNYGYT
TRBV15	many	TRBJ2-1	ATSPEWEDEQF
TRBV13	NA	TRBJ2-7	ASNRGGSSYEQY
TRBV5-1	NA	TRBJ2-3	ASSLAEVTDTQY
TRBV6-4	NA	TRBJ2-1	ASSTGTSGTNEQF
TRBV9	NA	TRBJ2-1	ASSVGTLESYNEQF